This T cell receptor beta chain was identified during a study of shared clonotypes between healthy human individuals. Overall study context: There were three CD4 naive, three CD4 memory, two CD8 naive and one CD8 memory plates per donor.

Study outcomes and limitations: The study generally estimated greater richness for naive than memory subsets.

The CDR3 has 17 residues. V was clipped by 5 bases and J by 4 bases; unmatched bases: 8. Germline lookup yields CDR1 LGHNA and CDR2 YNFKEQ. As to this clone: Its antigen is currently unknown.

Method: immunoSEQ multiplex PCR; TCRdb's copy keeps in-frame clones and lacks some. Among over a million clones listed, around 78% were seen once. The chain uses TRBV4-2 and TRBJ1-6; TRBD1 agrees at 10 bases. The sample comprised memory CD4+ T cells from PBMCs. Subset defined: CD45RA-negative fraction. The source is a man aged 18 to 29 in good health. Some clones in this sample may be carry-over from other donors' samples. DNA for the CDR3: TGTGCCAGCAGCGAAAGGACAGGGGGGGGGTATAATTCACCCCTCCACTTT. Translation gives CASSERTGGGYNSPLHF.